What follows are 20 T cell receptor beta chains derived from one specimen sequenced in a study of blood T cells in healthy people across ages. Primers used in a second PCR of about 6 to 12 cycles were a sample-barcoded 5' primer and a J-beta primer mix. TCRdb reprocessed the 5' RACE reads with MiXCR, giving one entry per CDR3 protein. The data show 550,000 to 650,000 distinct CDR3 sequences, about 26% seen once. These sequences were also reported in another study, on T cells of mothers and their children.

The specimen was blood. The receptor set was obtained from a boy aged 2-9 years in good health.

V is TRBV20-1 and J is TRBJ1-2; unclear D gene. The CDR3 totals 11 residues. The germline V and J ends were trimmed by 1 base and 8 bases, with 8 bases remaining between them. The germline gives CDR1 DFQATT, CDR2 SNEGSKA (reference sequence). CDR3 amino acids: CSARVGRGYTF. As DNA, the CDR3 is TGCAGTGCTAGAGTTGGCAGGGGCTACACCTTC.

This sequence joins TRBV13 and TRBJ2-5; 12 bases match TRBD2. The J call is doubtful: the DNA matches TRBJ2-1 better. Per the germline V gene, CDR1 is PRHDT and CDR2 is FYEKMQ (reference sequence). The CDR3 is made up of 15 amino acids. The CDR3 DNA sequence: TGTGCCAGCAGCAGCCTAGCGGGAGGGCCGGGTGAGCAGTTCTTC. It translates to CASSSLAGGPGEQFF.

This clonotype has a handful of counts. An end of the junction differs from the germline gene, which may be a read error. Here the CDR3 reads CANSLPGPTGNTIYF. The DNA of the CDR3 is TGTGCCAACAGTTTACCGGGACCGACTGGAAACACCATATATTTT. The V call is TRBV12-3 or TRBV12-4, the J call TRBJ1-3; D may be TRBD1 (5 bases). The CDR3 is 15 amino acids.

The chain joins TRBV20-1 to TRBJ2-4; 14 nucleotides line up with TRBD2. The CDR3 covers 16 residues. The V gene's germline CDR1 is DFQATT and CDR2 SNEGSKA (reference sequence). Trimming cost V 3 bases and J 1 base; bases outside gene matches: 2. Here the CDR3 reads CSARGLAGVAKNIQYF. CDR3 DNA sequence: TGCAGTGCTAGGGGACTAGCGGGAGTGGCCAAAAACATTCAGTACTTC.

Only a few counts were recorded for this clonotype. This chain joins TRBV10-3 and TRBJ1-4, with D perhaps TRBD1 (5 bases). Per the germline V gene, CDR1 is ENHRY and CDR2 is SYGVKD. The CDR3 is 14 residues long. V shed 8 bases and J shed 8 bases, with 18 bases lying between them. CDR3 amino acids: CAISENRHGEKLFF. The CDR3, as DNA: TGTGCCATCTCAGAAAACAGGCATGGCGAAAAACTGTTTTTT.

The J gene is TRBJ2-7, the V gene TRBV5-1, with 13 bases fitting TRBD2. Germline trimming cut 2 bases from V and 6 bases from J; bases unmatched to any gene: 5. The CDR3 runs to 15 residues. Germline V gene data show CDR1 as SGHRS and CDR2 as YFSETQ. The CDR3 sequence: CASSFGLAGVPEQYF. CDR3 bases: TGCGCCAGCAGCTTCGGACTAGCGGGAGTACCCGAGCAGTACTTC.

With respect to this clonotype: The final CDR3 position lacks the conserved phenylalanine or tryptophan, pointing to a likely read error. The gene calls are TRBV2 and TRBJ1-1, with D perhaps TRBD1 (5 bases). Trimming cost V 6 bases and J 4 bases, with 15 bases left between them. The CDR3 consists of 14 residues. From germline, CDR1 is SNHLY and CDR2 FYNNEI. The CDR3 nucleotides read TGTGCCAGCAGCGGACCGGGACTTTTCACTGAAGCTTTCTCT. This translates into CASSGPGLFTEAFS.

The chain links TRBV20-1 to TRBJ1-2; 10 bases are shared with TRBD1. Germline V gives CDR1 DFQATT, CDR2 SNEGSKA (reference sequence). This CDR3 spans 14 amino acids. Germline trimming cut 4 bases from V and 6 bases from J; bases unmatched to any gene: 8. The CDR3 region has the DNA TGCAGTGCTAACCCGGGACAGGGGCCCCATGGCTACACCTTC. Translation: CSANPGQGPHGYTF.

This clonotype turned up a few times. This sequence joins TRBV28 and TRBJ2-7; 7 nucleotides align to TRBD1. The V and J ends lost 6 bases and 3 bases, in that order; junction bases with no gene match: 11. The CDR3 consists of 15 residues. The germline CDR1 and CDR2 sequences are MDHEN and SYDVKM. CDR3 region: CASSQDRNNHYEQYF. In DNA form, the CDR3 reads TGTGCCAGCAGCCAGGACAGGAATAATCACTACGAGCAGTACTTC.

The CDR3 region is CSAGAVSSYEQYF. The CDR3 region has the DNA TGCAGTGCGGGAGCGGTTAGCTCCTACGAGCAGTACTTC. The J gene is TRBJ2-7, the V gene TRBV20-1; D possibly corresponds to TRBD2 (5 bases). Trimming removed 6 bases at V and 0 bases at J, with 12 bases between. This CDR3 is 13 amino acids long. Germline CDR1 and CDR2: DFQATT and SNEGSKA (reference sequence).

The rearrangement uses TRBV6-1 and TRBJ2-5, with D perhaps given as TRBD1 or TRBD2 (5 bases each). The last part of the DNA fits TRBJ2-7 better; the J call may be wrong. CDR3 length equals 15 residues. Per germline, CDR1 MNHNS and CDR2 SASEGT. CDR3 in amino acids: CASSEYRDGNYEQYF. The CDR3 coding sequence is TGTGCCAGCAGTGAATACCGGGACGGAAACTACGAGCAGTACTTC.

This clonotype was counted a few times. The chain is built from TRBV7-9 and TRBJ2-5, with a possible D match to TRBD2 (5 bases). Near its end, the DNA agrees better with TRBJ2-1, so the J call may be wrong. The germline gives CDR1 SEHNR, CDR2 FQNEAQ (reference sequence). The CDR3 spans 11 residues. The CDR3 coding sequence is TGTGCCAGCAGCCCTAGACTAGAGCAGTTCTTC. Amino acids: CASSPRLEQFF.

J is TRBJ2-2 and V is TRBV11-2; D might be TRBD2 (6 bases). V was pared by 5 bases and J by 7 bases, with 26 bases between. Germline assignment: CDR1 SGHAT and CDR2 FQNNGV. CDR3 size: 18 residues. CDR3 protein: CASSPRRREAGLGGELFF. The DNA for the CDR3 is TGTGCCAGCAGCCCAAGAAGGAGGGAGGCCGGTTTGGGCGGGGAGCTGTTTTTT. The full variable domain, rest sourced from reference TRBV11-2 and TRBJ2-2, is EAGVAQSPRYKIIEKRQSVAFWCNPISGHATLYWYQQILGQGPKLLIQFQNNGVVDDSQLPKDRFSAERLKGVDSTLKIQPAKLEDSAVYLCASSPRRREAGLGGELFFGEGSRLTVL.

The rearrangement links TRBV6-1 to TRBJ2-5; 16 nucleotides line up with TRBD2. The CDR3 is made up of 18 amino acids. With V trimmed by 6 bases and J by 6 bases, 13 bases remained unmatched. The germline V gene encodes CDR1 MNHNS and CDR2 SASEGT. CDR3: CASRNRGLAGGRGKTQYF. The CDR3 nucleotides read TGTGCCAGCAGGAACCGGGGACTAGCGGGAGGGCGAGGGAAGACCCAGTACTTC.

This clonotype was found a few times. This rearrangement joins TRBV18 to TRBJ2-7; TRBD2 matches 7 bases. CDR1 and CDR2 from the germline V gene are KGHSH and LQKENI. The ends lost 4 bases at V and 4 bases at J; junction bases unmatched: 7. This CDR3 is built from 14 residues. CDR3 sequence: CASSLETSPYEQYF. CDR3 DNA sequence: TGTGCCAGCTCACTGGAGACTAGCCCTTACGAGCAGTACTTC.

This rearrangement joins TRBV15 to TRBJ2-7, with 7 bases lining up with TRBD1. Per the germline V gene, CDR1 is LNHNV and CDR2 is YYDKDF (reference sequence). V dropped 6 bases and J dropped 2; count of bases not matched to a gene: 7. The CDR3 is 14 amino acids. The CDR3 nucleotides read TGTGCCACCAGGCCCGGGACAGCCGCCTACGAGCAGTACTTC. Its translation is CATRPGTAAYEQYF.

The chain joins TRBV4-3 to TRBJ2-5; D is perhaps TRBD1 (5 bases). The DNA end lines up better with TRBJ2-1; the J call may be wrong. This CDR3 contains 13 residues. Germline-derived CDR1 and CDR2 are LGHNA and YSLEER. CDR3 region: CASSINVRDEQFF. The CDR3 nucleotides are TGCGCCAGCAGCATAAACGTCAGGGATGAGCAGTTCTTC.

The chain has TRBV12-3 or TRBV12-4 and TRBJ2-7; 8 bases align to TRBD1. V lost 3 bases, J lost 6 bases, and 7 bases stayed unmatched. CDR3 size: 14 residues. CDR3: CASSFQGATSEQYF. The CDR3 DNA reads TGTGCCAGCAGTTTCCAGGGGGCGACGTCCGAGCAGTACTTC.

The CDR3 region is CASSHRTGDYGYTF. The CDR3 bases are TGTGCCAGCAGCCACCGGACGGGAGACTATGGCTACACCTTC. This chain connects TRBV7-2 to TRBJ1-2; D is undetermined. The CDR3 spans 14 residues. V was shortened by 5 bases and J by 3 bases, with 13 bases between the two germline ends. Germline V gene data show CDR1 as SGHTA and CDR2 as FQGNSA.

For the CDR3, the DNA is TGTGCCAGCAGTGAAGCGACCGGGACGGGGGAGAACTATGGCTACACCTTC. Amino acids: CASSEATGTGENYGYTF. The J gene is TRBJ1-2, the V gene TRBV2; a possible D gene is TRBD1 (5 bases). The germline gives CDR1 SNHLY, CDR2 FYNNEI. This CDR3 contains 17 residues. V was clipped by 0 bases and J by 2 bases, with 16 bases between them.